This TCR beta chain came from a study of T cell responses to AZD1222 COVID-19 vaccine. As to this clone: Its target is not known.

The CDR3 runs 14 residues. CDR1 is SEHNR, CDR2 FQNEAQ, per germline (reference sequence). The J segment lost 0 bases and the V segment lost 6 bases, leaving 3 bases of the junction unmatched. Overall study results and limits: Just 5 or 6 AZD1222 recipients tested seropositive at baseline. Donor demographics were predominantly white British with a female majority; clonal diversity may be underestimated.

TCRdb's table, derived via immunoSEQ multiplex PCR, lists solely in-frame clones and lacks some. The top ten clones hold 3.5% to 4.5% of a sample with 120,000 or so clones, nearly 90% of them seen once. The sequence was collected from an adult in good health. Source: peripheral blood, taken on day 0 of AZD1222 vaccination. The chain is built from TRBV7-9 and TRBJ2-3; 7 bases line up with TRBD2. The DNA for the CDR3 is TGTGCCAGCAGTTCAGCGGGAAGCACAGATACGCAGTATTTT. Translating gives CASSSAGSTDTQYF.